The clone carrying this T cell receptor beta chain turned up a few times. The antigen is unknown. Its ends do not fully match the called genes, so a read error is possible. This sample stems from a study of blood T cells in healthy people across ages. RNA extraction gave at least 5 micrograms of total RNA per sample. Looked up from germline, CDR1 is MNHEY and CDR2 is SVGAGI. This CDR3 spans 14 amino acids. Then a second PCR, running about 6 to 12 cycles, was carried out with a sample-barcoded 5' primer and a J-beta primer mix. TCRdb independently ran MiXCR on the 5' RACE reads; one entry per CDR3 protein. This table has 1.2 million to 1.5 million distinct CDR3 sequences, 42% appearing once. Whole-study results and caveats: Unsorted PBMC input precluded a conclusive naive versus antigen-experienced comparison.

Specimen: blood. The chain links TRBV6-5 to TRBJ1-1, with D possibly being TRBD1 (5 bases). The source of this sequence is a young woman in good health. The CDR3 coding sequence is TGTGCCAGCAATTACGGGACTATGAACACTGAAGCTTTCTTT. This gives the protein CASNYGTMNTEAFF.